The next 10 T cell receptor beta chains were all read from a single sample in a study of T cell repertoires in cytomegalovirus infection. These TCRs are of unknown antigen specificity. Using its own MiXCR run on the reads, TCRdb lists one record per CDR3 protein. The data show under 850,000 distinct CDR3 sequences, approximately 33% seen once. The sample was cultured PBMCs, taken from culture after CMV antigen stimulation. The receptors shown here come from a human donor in good health (CMV status not recorded). Some clones in this sample may be carry-over from other donors' samples.

This clonotype has more than one count but fewer than ten. CDR3 sequence (DNA): TGTGCCAGCAGCTTCGGGACAGGGATTAATGAAAAACTGTTTTTT. It is translated as CASSFGTGINEKLFF. The chain uses TRBV7-6 and TRBJ1-4, with 9 bases matching TRBD1. There are 15 residues in the CDR3. Losses at the gene ends were 3 bases for V and 4 bases for J; bases not matched to a gene: 3. In germline, CDR1 is SGHVS, CDR2 FNYEAQ.

This chain joins TRBV27 and TRBJ1-6, with D possibly being TRBD1 (6 bases). The CDR3 has 13 residues. The germline V gene encodes CDR1 MNHEY and CDR2 SMNVEV (reference sequence). Trimming shortened V by 6 bases and J by 7 bases, and 10 bases separated the two germline ends. Here the CDR3 DNA reads TGTGCCAGCAGCCGACAGGAAAATTCACCCCTCCACTTT. It yields the protein CASSRQENSPLHF.

The V and J genes are TRBV27 and TRBJ2-7, with 7 bases fitting TRBD2. With V trimmed by 2 bases and J by 6 bases, 7 bases remained unmatched. Germline CDR1 and CDR2: MNHEY and SMNVEV (reference sequence). This CDR3 is 14 amino acids long. CDR3 amino acids: CASSLRGRGGEQYF. In nucleotides, the CDR3 is TGTGCCAGCAGTTTACGCGGGAGAGGTGGCGAGCAGTACTTC.

This clonotype was detected only a few times. The chain combines TRBV12-3 or TRBV12-4 with TRBJ2-1; no clear D. The CDR3 loop spans 15 amino acids. Trimming removed 1 base at V and 0 bases at J, with 7 bases between. As DNA, the CDR3 is TGTGCCAGCAGTTTAGGCAGCGCCTCCTACAATGAGCAGTTCTTC. Its translation is CASSLGSASYNEQFF.

Worth noting for this clonotype: Lacking the conserved final phenylalanine or tryptophan, this CDR3 likely reflects a read error. The chain joins TRBV7-2 to TRBJ1-4; no clear D gene. The V end was cut by 1 base, the J end by 4 bases, with 7 bases between. The CDR3 loop spans 14 amino acids. Germline CDR1 is SGHTA and CDR2 is FQGNSA. The DNA for the CDR3 is TGTGCCAGCAGCTTAGGACGGAGTAATGAAAAACTGTTTTTG. It specifies CASSLGRSNEKLFL.

There are many counts of this clonotype. This chain links TRBV6-2 or TRBV6-3 with TRBJ1-1; TRBD1 matches 8 bases. Germline CDR1 is MNHEY and CDR2 is SVGEGT. The CDR3 loop spans 16 amino acids. Trimming took 4 bases from V and 0 from J; bases not matched to a gene: 7. CDR3 sequence (DNA): TGTGCCAGCAGTTCGCGCCCGGACAGGGTGAACACTGAAGCTTTCTTT. It codes for CASSSRPDRVNTEAFF.

This clonotype was seen only a few times. This chain links TRBV6-1 with TRBJ2-7, with TRBD1 as a possible D gene (5 bases). The CDR3 has 13 residues. Trimming removed 6 bases at V and 3 bases at J, with 12 bases between. The germline V gene has CDR1 MNHNS and CDR2 SASEGT. CDR3: CASSRLRVYEQYF. The CDR3 nucleotides read TGTGCCAGCAGCAGACTCAGGGTCTACGAGCAGTACTTC.

The chain employs TRBV20-1 and TRBJ1-5; 8 bases agree with TRBD1. The CDR3 runs 15 residues. Germline-derived CDR1 and CDR2 are DFQATT and SNEGSKA (reference sequence). J gave up 9 bases and V 0 bases, and 10 bases lay outside the gene matches. The CDR3 region has the DNA TGCAGTGCTAGAGAACCAGGGGGCCCCGTACGGCCCCAGCATTTT. Translation: CSAREPGGPVRPQHF.

The J gene is TRBJ1-4, the V gene TRBV15, with D perhaps TRBD1 (5 bases). The CDR3 totals 15 residues. Germline V gene sequence: CDR1 LNHNV, CDR2 YYDKDF (reference sequence). The V gene lost 0 bases and the J gene lost 8 bases, with 13 bases spanning the gap. The CDR3 DNA reads TGTGCCACCAGCAGAGAAGGAGGGGCCGCCGAAAAACTGTTTTTT. Protein sequence: CATSREGGAAEKLFF.

V gene TRBV12-5 combines with J gene TRBJ2-1; D not certain. The CDR3 contains 15 residues. Germline V lookup: CDR1 LGHNT, CDR2 FRNRAP. Trimming shortened V by 5 bases and J by 1 base, and 12 bases separated the two germline ends. As DNA, the CDR3 is TGTGCTAGTGGTCTGGCATTGGCTTCCTACAATGAGCAGTTCTTC. Translation gives CASGLALASYNEQFF.